This T cell receptor (beta chain) derives from a study of blood T cell repertoires in COVID-19. Study at large: The analysed material was cDNA or gDNA that came from T cells, B-cell-depleted T cells, or PBMCs.

Per the original methods: Amplifying reference gene primers gave estimates of nucleated cell counts. Clones were read by immunoSEQ multiplex PCR, and TCRdb kept only the in-frame ones, dropping some. The D gene and trimming were derived from the DNA, and the V and J assignments and clone size from that table. The sample has roughly 16,000 clones, roughly 82% seen once. Germline values: CDR1 WNHNN, CDR2 SYGVQD (reference sequence). This CDR3 is 14 amino acids long. V shed 6 bases, J shed 6 bases, and the junction held 6 bases outside the gene matches. The source material was peripheral blood. The J gene is TRBJ2-1, the V gene TRBV10-1; 9 positions match TRBD1. The TCR originated in a man older than 75 with active COVID-19. In DNA form, the CDR3 reads TGCGCCAGCAGACCCGGGACAGGGTCCAATGAGCAGTTCTTC. This translates into CASRPGTGSNEQFF.